Each of the 5 T cell receptor beta chains below was sequenced from the same sample in a study of T-cell memory formation after mild COVID-19. TCRdb recomputed calls from the 5' RACE reads with MiXCR, one row per CDR3 protein. The sample includes 49,000 or so distinct CDR3 sequences, around 7.3% of them seen just once. Sequenced material: PBMCs or a T cell subset sorted from them (not recorded which). The origin of the receptors is a man aged 18 to 29 who had mild COVID-19 (a few samples of this study predate the infection). Cell type and time point are not known.

This chain joins TRBV11-2 and TRBJ2-3; TRBD1 agrees at 9 bases. V lost 6 bases and J lost 2; bases outside the gene matches: 9. Germline V gives CDR1 SGHAT, CDR2 FQNNGV. The CDR3 length is 16 residues. CDR3 region: CASRPNRGPYTDTQYF. CDR3 bases: TGTGCCAGCAGACCCAACAGGGGGCCATACACAGATACGCAGTATTTT.

This clonotype was recorded at least ten times. The chain employs TRBV6-2 or TRBV6-3 and TRBJ2-7; 9 nucleotides agree with TRBD2. CDR1 and CDR2 from the germline V gene are MNHEY and SVGEGT. CDR3 size: 15 residues. Losses at the gene ends were 6 bases for V and 4 bases for J; bases not matched to a gene: 10. In DNA form, the CDR3 reads TGTGCCAGCAGGGATACGGGACTAGCAAGGTACGAGCAGTACGTC. This sequence encodes CASRDTGLARYEQYV.

This clonotype has only a few counts. V is TRBV15 and J is TRBJ2-7, with a weak D call TRBD2 (5 bases). V lost 1 base to trimming and J lost 7 bases, with 11 bases between them. Germline V gene lookup returns CDR1 LNHNV and CDR2 YYDKDF (reference sequence). The CDR3 totals 13 residues. CDR3: CATSRARTGEQYF. The CDR3 DNA reads TGTGCCACCAGCAGAGCGAGGACGGGAGAGCAGTACTTC.

This clonotype has just a few counts. The gene calls are TRBV7-2 and TRBJ2-3; perhaps D is TRBD1 or TRBD2 (5 bases each). V was clipped by 2 bases and J by 4 bases, with 16 bases between them. CDR3 length: 16 residues. CDR1 is SGHTA and CDR2 is FQGNSA in the germline V gene. CDR3 amino acids: CASSLRAGTNADTQYF. The DNA for the CDR3 is TGTGCCAGCAGCTTAAGGGCAGGGACCAATGCAGATACGCAGTATTTT.

This clonotype appeared a few times. V usage is TRBV7-6 and J usage is TRBJ1-3; 8 bases are shared with TRBD1. Germline V gene data show CDR1 as SGHVS and CDR2 as FNYEAQ. V shed 3 bases and J 1 base; nucleotides not matched to a gene: 5. The CDR3 has 16 residues. The CDR3 is CASSFADRGSGNTIYF. CDR3 nucleotides: TGTGCCAGCAGCTTTGCCGACAGGGGATCTGGAAACACCATATATTTT.